Below are 8 T cell receptor beta chains sequenced from a single sample in a study of blood T cell repertoires in COVID-19. Some clones are missing from TCRdb's copy, which holds only in-frame ones; the method was immunoSEQ multiplex PCR. Of roughly 250,000 clones listed, around 85% are singletons. The material sequenced was peripheral blood. The receptors shown here come from a human donor with COVID-19, enrolled during active disease. The donor label of this sample is uncertain.

The chain is built from TRBV29-1 and TRBJ2-2, with D possibly matching TRBD2 (7 bases). Trimming removed 6 bases at V and 6 bases at J, with 20 bases between. Looked up from germline, CDR1 is SQVTM and CDR2 is ANQGSEA. This CDR3 has 15 amino acids. The CDR3 loop is CSVLSGGGGAGELFF. As DNA, the CDR3 is TGCAGCGTCCTTTCGGGGGGCGGAGGGGCCGGGGAGCTGTTTTTT.

The rearrangement links TRBV29-1 to TRBJ1-1; TRBD1 might be the D (6 bases). The CDR3 sequence is 12 residues long. CDR1 and CDR2 (germline): SQVTM, ANQGSEA. Trimming pared 7 bases from V and 4 bases from J, leaving 13 bases between. This CDR3 reads CSGQAMITEAFF. The CDR3 bases are TGCAGCGGACAGGCGATGATCACTGAAGCTTTCTTT.

Of note for this clone: At one of its ends the junction is not consistent with the germline gene, which may arise from a read error. V usage is TRBV7-7 and J usage is TRBJ1-2, with D unclear. The CDR3 has 17 amino acids. Germline CDR1 and CDR2: SSHAT and FNYEAQ (reference sequence). CDR3: CASSLAFPPQSNYGYTF. CDR3 in DNA: TGTGCTAGCAGCTTAGCGTTCCCCCCACAGTCTAACTATGGCTACACCTTC.

The chain has TRBV30 and TRBJ2-7, with D possibly TRBD1 on 6 matching bases. Germline CDR1 and CDR2: GTSNPN and SVGIG (reference sequence). The CDR3 covers 13 residues. Deletions cut 3 bases from V and 4 bases from J, with 13 bases between. The DNA for the CDR3 is TGTGCCTGGAGCCAGGGGCCTCGGTACGAGCAGTACTTC. This gives the protein CAWSQGPRYEQYF.

The V and J genes are TRBV5-6 and TRBJ1-1; 9 nucleotides line up with TRBD1. The CDR3 runs 13 residues. Germline V gene sequence: CDR1 SGHDT, CDR2 YYEEEE. The V segment lost 3 bases and the J segment 4 bases; nucleotides outside the gene matches: 1. This CDR3 is CASSWGQGTEAFF. DNA for the CDR3: TGTGCCAGCAGCTGGGGACAGGGCACTGAAGCTTTCTTT.

The chain recombines TRBV14 with TRBJ1-1; D unresolved. Trimming cost V 3 bases and J 4 bases, with 9 bases left between them. There are 13 residues in the CDR3. Germline V gene sequence: CDR1 SGHDN, CDR2 FVKESK. DNA for the CDR3: TGTGCCAGCAGCCAGCAGGCCAGCACTGAAGCTTTCTTT. Its protein is CASSQQASTEAFF. The variable domain in full, with the rest retrieved from reference TRBV14 and TRBJ1-1, is EAGVTQFPSHSVIEKGQTVTLRCDPISGHDNLYWYRRVMGKEIKFLLHFVKESKQDESGMPNNRFLAERTGGTYSTLKVQPAELEDSGVYFCASSQQASTEAFFGQGTRLTVV.

V is TRBV6-4 and J is TRBJ2-2, with 14 nucleotides matching TRBD2. Germline values: CDR1 MRHNA, CDR2 SNTAGT. The CDR3 length is 16 residues. The junction had 3 bases not matched to a gene; V was cut back by 5 bases and J by 4 bases. DNA for the CDR3: TGTGCCAGCAGTCGACTAGCGGGAGGGGTCACCGGGGAGCTGTTTTTT. Translation gives CASSRLAGGVTGELFF.

V usage is TRBV6-5 and J usage is TRBJ2-7, with 8 bases matching TRBD1. J gave up 2 bases and V 10 bases, and 7 bases lay outside the gene matches. The CDR3 spans 13 residues. Germline V lookup: CDR1 MNHEY, CDR2 SVGAGI. The CDR3 DNA reads as TGTGCCACTAAAGGACAGGGAGCCTACGAGCAGTACTTC. Amino acids: CATKGQGAYEQYF.